The next 15 T cell receptor beta chains were all read from a single sample in a study of shared clonotypes between healthy human individuals. Generated by immunoSEQ multiplex PCR, the TCRdb table keeps only in-frame clones and is missing some. Altogether about 2 million clones are present, 90% to 95% being singletons, with the ten largest covering roughly 0.13%. Source material: naive CD4+ T cells sorted from blood. Subset in this sample: CD45RA+ positively selected. The receptors were gathered from a young man in good health.

The chain employs TRBV6-6 and TRBJ1-4; no definite D call. The CDR3 sequence is 14 residues long. Trimming stripped 7 bases from V and 5 bases from J, with 14 bases between. CDR1 and CDR2 from the germline V gene are MNHNY and SVGAGI (reference sequence). The CDR3, as DNA: TGTGCCAGCAAAGTGGCACAGCCGAATGAAAAACTGTTTTTT. Translating gives CASKVAQPNEKLFF.

Notes on this clone: Other DNA variants within this sample encode the same CDR3. The rearrangement joins TRBV20-1 to TRBJ2-3, with D hard to call. V was trimmed by 6 bases and J by 5 bases, leaving 6 bases between them. Germline lookup yields CDR1 DFQATT and CDR2 SNEGSKA (reference sequence). This CDR3 is built from 10 residues. The CDR3 protein is CSARQDTQYF. CDR3 DNA: TGCAGTGCCAGGCAAGATACGCAGTATTTT.

This chain links TRBV10-3 with TRBJ2-1; no firm D call. CDR1 and CDR2 from the germline V gene are ENHRY and SYGVKD. V was cut by 4 bases and J by 13 bases, with 14 bases left in between. The CDR3 runs 12 residues. The CDR3 sequence is CAISGTSPLQFF. The CDR3 coding sequence is TGTGCCATCAGTGGTACTTCCCCCCTACAGTTCTTC.

This clone appeared once. This chain connects TRBV13 to TRBJ2-1; D is unclear. The CDR3 has 12 amino acids. Germline V gives CDR1 PRHDT, CDR2 FYEKMQ (reference sequence). Deletions cut 7 bases from V and 9 bases from J, with 13 bases between. The CDR3 bases are TGTGCCAGCACGGCCACGGGCGGTGAGCAGTTCTTC. This codes for CASTATGGEQFF. Variable domain in full (rest from reference TRBV13 and TRBJ2-1): AAGVIQSPRHLIKEKRETATLKCYPIPRHDTVYWYQQGPGQDPQFLISFYEKMQSDKGSIPDRFSAQQFSDYHSELNMSSLELGDSALYFCASTATGGEQFFGPGTRLTVL.

This sequence joins TRBV4-2 and TRBJ1-2, with D hard to call. V gave up 1 base and J gave up 8 bases, with 17 bases separating them. The CDR3 contains 15 residues. CDR1 LGHNA and CDR2 YNFKEQ come from the germline V gene. This chain's CDR3 is CASSQVGGITAGYTF. CDR3 DNA sequence: TGTGCCAGCAGCCAAGTGGGAGGGATAACTGCGGGCTACACCTTC.

The chain links TRBV4-1 to TRBJ2-7, with 8 nucleotides matching TRBD2. CDR1 MGHRA and CDR2 YSYEKL come from the germline V gene. Trimming cost V 1 base and J 5 bases; bases outside gene matches: 10. The CDR3 extends over 16 amino acids. CDR3: CASSQVSGTSAHEQYF. CDR3 sequence (DNA): TGCGCCAGCAGCCAAGTAAGCGGGACTAGTGCCCACGAGCAGTACTTC.

Note on this clone: The same CDR3 is also encoded by other DNA sequences in this sample. The chain is built from TRBV15 and TRBJ1-2, with D possibly being TRBD1 (6 bases). This CDR3 has 13 amino acids. V lost 6 bases and J 2 bases, leaving 10 bases between the germline ends. Per germline, CDR1 LNHNV and CDR2 YYDKDF (reference sequence). The CDR3 spells CATSPDRNYGYTF. The CDR3 DNA reads as TGTGCCACCAGTCCCGACAGGAACTATGGCTACACCTTC.

J is TRBJ1-1 and V is TRBV5-1, with 7 bases aligning to TRBD1. The CDR3 extends over 14 amino acids. CDR1 is SGHRS, CDR2 YFSETQ, per germline. The trim removed 4 bases at V and 6 bases at J, leaving 9 bases unmatched. CDR3 sequence reads: CASSPPGGRAEAFF. DNA for the CDR3: TGCGCCAGCAGCCCCCCAGGGGGGAGGGCTGAAGCTTTCTTT.

This chain connects TRBV5-1 to TRBJ1-4; D gene unclear. V lost 0 bases and J 5 bases, leaving 11 bases between the germline ends. Germline loops: CDR1 SGHRS, CDR2 YFSETQ. The CDR3 contains 15 residues. The CDR3 DNA is TGCGCCAGCAGCTTGGACCCGGGGTCGAATGAAAAACTGTTTTTT. Protein: CASSLDPGSNEKLFF.

The V and J genes are TRBV7-2 and TRBJ2-2; possible D gene TRBD2, 6 bases. The CDR3 has 15 amino acids. Per the germline V gene, CDR1 is SGHTA and CDR2 is FQGNSA. V lost 1 base and J 7 bases, leaving 13 bases between the germline ends. DNA for the CDR3: TGTGCCAGCAGCTTAGGGGACTTAAGGGGCGGGGAGCTGTTTTTT. This encodes CASSLGDLRGGELFF. Drawing the rest from reference TRBV7-2 and TRBJ2-2, the complete variable domain is GAGVSQSPSNKVTEKGKDVELRCDPISGHTALYWYRQSLGQGLEFLIYFQGNSAPDKSGLPSDRFSAERTGGSVSTLTIQRTQQEDSAVYLCASSLGDLRGGELFFGEGSRLTVL.

Worth noting for this clone: Other DNA sequences within the sample encode an identical CDR3. J is TRBJ2-3 and V is TRBV5-4; D not resolved. The CDR3 is 12 residues long. V was trimmed by 0 bases and J by 5 bases, leaving 4 bases between them. CDR1 SGHNT and CDR2 YYREEE come from the germline V gene (reference sequence). The CDR3: CASSLGGDTQYF. CDR3 nucleotides: TGTGCCAGCAGCTTGGGGGGAGATACGCAGTATTTT.

V usage is TRBV28 and J usage is TRBJ2-3; unclear D gene. CDR1 MDHEN and CDR2 SYDVKM come from the germline V gene. V dropped 3 bases and J dropped 3 bases, with 16 bases sitting between them. The CDR3 spans 16 residues. The CDR3 nucleotides are TGTGCCAGCAGTTTGACTGGGAAACCAGCAACAGATACGCAGTATTTT. Its translation is CASSLTGKPATDTQYF.

The chain couples TRBV19 to TRBJ2-3; D not certain. The ends were cut back, 0 bases at V and 2 bases at J, with 21 bases in the middle. CDR1 LNHDA and CDR2 SQIVND come from the germline V gene (reference sequence). The CDR3 consists of 19 residues. CDR3 bases: TGTGCCAGTAGTATAGATCCGACTGTCCCCTCGACGGACACAGATACGCAGTATTTT. Translation gives CASSIDPTVPSTDTDTQYF.

The gene calls are TRBV18 and TRBJ2-2, with 10 bases that match TRBD2. The CDR3 is made up of 15 amino acids. Germline CDR1 reads KGHSH; CDR2 reads LQKENI. V shed 8 bases and J 4 bases; nucleotides not matched to a gene: 7. The CDR3 reads CASTGTSVSTGELFF. CDR3 DNA sequence: TGTGCCAGCACGGGGACTAGCGTATCCACCGGGGAGCTGTTTTTT. The full variable domain, in which reference TRBV18 and TRBJ2-2 provide the parts outside the CDR3, is NAGVMQNPRHLVRRRGQEARLRCSPMKGHSHVYWYRQLPEEGLKFMVYLQKENIIDESGMPKERFSAEFPKEGPSILRIQQVVRGDSAAYFCASTGTSVSTGELFFGEGSRLTVL.

The chain uses TRBV5-1 and TRBJ2-7; 8 nucleotides line up with TRBD2. The CDR3 contains 14 residues. After removal of 0 bases from V and 5 bases from J, the junction contained 4 bases not matched to a gene. CDR1 and CDR2 (germline): SGHRS, YFSETQ. CDR3 DNA sequence: TGCGCCAGCAGCTTGGAAGCGGGAGCCCACGAGCAGTACTTC. As protein: CASSLEAGAHEQYF.